This entry features one T cell receptor beta chain sequence. No antigen is known for it. This entry comes from a study of blood T cells in healthy people across ages. General study findings and limits: The study regarded diversity estimates from one million T cells as underestimates.

Germline V gives CDR1 LGHNA, CDR2 YSLEER. This CDR3 is built from 16 residues. J was trimmed by 10 bases and V by 3 bases; bases with no gene match: 12. A J-beta primer mix and a sample-barcoded 5' primer were used in a second PCR of roughly 6 to 12 cycles. A template-switch adaptor containing 12 random nucleotides labeled each cDNA molecule. Via MiXCR, TCRdb re-called the 5' RACE reads, giving one row per CDR3 protein. The data show 700,000 to 850,000 distinct CDR3 sequences, about 37% seen once. The rearrangement uses TRBV4-3 and TRBJ2-1, with TRBD2 identical over 10 bases. The TCR originated in a young man in good health. The sequencing input was blood. The CDR3 here is CASSHASGGAVREQFF. In DNA form, the CDR3 reads TGCGCCAGCAGCCACGCCAGCGGGGGGGCAGTAAGGGAGCAGTTCTTC.